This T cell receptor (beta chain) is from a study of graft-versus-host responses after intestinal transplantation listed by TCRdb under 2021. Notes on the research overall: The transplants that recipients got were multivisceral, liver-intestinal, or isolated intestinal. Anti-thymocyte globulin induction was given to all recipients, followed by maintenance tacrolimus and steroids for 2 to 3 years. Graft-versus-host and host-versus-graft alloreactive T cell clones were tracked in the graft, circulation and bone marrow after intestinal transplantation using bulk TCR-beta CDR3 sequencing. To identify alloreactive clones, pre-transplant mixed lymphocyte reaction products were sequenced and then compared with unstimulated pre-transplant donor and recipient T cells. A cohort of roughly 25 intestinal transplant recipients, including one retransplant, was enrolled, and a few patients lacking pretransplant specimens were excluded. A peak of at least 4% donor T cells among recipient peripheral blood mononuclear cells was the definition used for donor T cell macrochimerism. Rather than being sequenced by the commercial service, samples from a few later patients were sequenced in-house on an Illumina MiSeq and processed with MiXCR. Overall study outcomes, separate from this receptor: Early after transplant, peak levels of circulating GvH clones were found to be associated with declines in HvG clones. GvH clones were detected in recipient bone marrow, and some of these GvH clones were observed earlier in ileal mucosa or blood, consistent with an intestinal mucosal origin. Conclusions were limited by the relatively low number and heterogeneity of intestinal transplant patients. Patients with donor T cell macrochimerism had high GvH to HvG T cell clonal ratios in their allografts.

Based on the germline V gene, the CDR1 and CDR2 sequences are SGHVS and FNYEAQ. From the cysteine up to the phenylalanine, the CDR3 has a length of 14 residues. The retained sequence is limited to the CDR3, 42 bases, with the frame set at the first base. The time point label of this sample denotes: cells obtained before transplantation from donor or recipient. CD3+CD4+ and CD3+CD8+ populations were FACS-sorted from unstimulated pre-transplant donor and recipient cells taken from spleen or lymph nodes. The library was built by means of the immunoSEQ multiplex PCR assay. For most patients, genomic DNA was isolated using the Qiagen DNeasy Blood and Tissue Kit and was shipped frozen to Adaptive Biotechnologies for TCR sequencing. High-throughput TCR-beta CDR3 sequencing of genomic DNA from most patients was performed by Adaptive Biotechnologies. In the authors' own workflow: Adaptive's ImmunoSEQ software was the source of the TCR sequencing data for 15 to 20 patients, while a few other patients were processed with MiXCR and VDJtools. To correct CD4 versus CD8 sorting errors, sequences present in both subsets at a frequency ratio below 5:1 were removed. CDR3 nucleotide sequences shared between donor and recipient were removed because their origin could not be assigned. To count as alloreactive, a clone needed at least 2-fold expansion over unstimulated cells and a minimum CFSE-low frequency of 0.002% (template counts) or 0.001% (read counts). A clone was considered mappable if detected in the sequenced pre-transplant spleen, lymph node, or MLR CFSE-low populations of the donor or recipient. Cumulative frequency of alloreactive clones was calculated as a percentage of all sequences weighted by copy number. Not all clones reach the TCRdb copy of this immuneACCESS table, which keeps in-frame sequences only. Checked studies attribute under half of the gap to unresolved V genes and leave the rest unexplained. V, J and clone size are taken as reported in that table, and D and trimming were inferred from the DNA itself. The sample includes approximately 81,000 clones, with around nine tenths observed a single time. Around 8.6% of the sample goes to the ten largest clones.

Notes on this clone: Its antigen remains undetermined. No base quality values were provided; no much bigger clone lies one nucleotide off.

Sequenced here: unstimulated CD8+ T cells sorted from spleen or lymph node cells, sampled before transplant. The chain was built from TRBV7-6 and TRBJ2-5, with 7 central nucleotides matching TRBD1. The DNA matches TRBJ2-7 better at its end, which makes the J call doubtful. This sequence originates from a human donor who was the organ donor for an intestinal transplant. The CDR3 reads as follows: CASGLQGFSYEQYF. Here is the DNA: TGTGCCAGCGGGCTACAGGGGTTCTCCTACGAGCAGTACTTC.